This TCR beta chain was documented in a study of blood T cell repertoires in COVID-19 (dated by TCRdb to 2020 to 2021). Notes on the research overall: The collaborator samples originated in the United States, Italy and Spain and spanned the acute and convalescent phases of COVID-19. HLA class I and class II types, where available, came from metadata supplied by the sample provider rather than from assay-based typing. The samples were drawn from two sources: the first 160 participants of the ongoing ImmuneRACE study, and fewer than 1,500 subjects contributed by 6 global collaborators. The material from the prospective study consisted of cDNA or gDNA derived from T cells, B-cell-depleted T cells, or PBMCs. A de-identified subject ID, COVID-19 status, age in years and sex were almost always included in the sample metadata. The repertoires were released in a freely available public database intended as a resource for research on the immune response to SARS-CoV-2. Subjects who had been exposed to COVID-19, were actively infected with it, or had recovered from it provided the deeply sampled blood TCRbeta repertoires that made up the dataset. Overall study outcomes, separate from this receptor: Clinical and demographic metadata were provided uncurated, with the amount varying by source and participant.

Including the terminal cysteine and phenylalanine, the CDR3 comprises 14 residues. Just the 42-base CDR3 DNA is kept, in frame starting at base 1. As encoded in the germline V gene, CDR1 is ENHRY while CDR2 is SYGVKD. Trimmed from V: 6 bases; trimmed from J: 6 bases; junction bases lacking a gene match: 3. In regard to this clone: It lacks a known antigen. Nothing much larger sits one base from this clone, and base qualities are not available.

TCRbeta CDR3 regions were amplified from genomic DNA using the immunoSEQ Assay, a bias-controlled multiplex PCR. The study's own analysis went as follows. Within the assay, amplification of reference gene primers was used to estimate how many nucleated cells each sample contained. To quantify the absolute abundance of each unique TCRbeta CDR3 rearrangement, sequence reads were collapsed and filtered. For each sample, productive Simpson clonality was calculated as the square root of Simpson's diversity index across productive rearrangements. Sourced from immuneACCESS, this table was stored by TCRdb with only in-frame sequences that have V and J called. A share of the clones is absent; for the studies checked, an unresolved V gene accounts for under half, and the remainder has no known explanation. V and J calls and clone size are as listed in that table; D and trimming were resolved from the DNA. The table for this sample lists about 190,000 clones; more than 75% of them were counted only once. The leading ten clones occupy approximately 4% of the sample.

Each collaborating institution followed its own protocols to collect whole blood in K2EDTA tubes. For TCRbeta analysis, collaborators shipped samples as frozen whole blood, isolated PBMCs, or DNA extracted from either of those sample types. The chain is assembled from TRBV10-3 and TRBJ2-2, and TRBD1 matches 11 of the central bases. Specimen: peripheral blood. The receptor's source is a human donor in a cohort sampled during active COVID-19. The nucleotide sequence is given as TGTGCCATCAGAGGACAGGGGGCAGCCGGGGAGCTGTTTTTT. It specifies CAIRGQGAAGELFF.